Sequencing of this TCR beta chain was carried out in a study of T cell responses to AZD1222 COVID-19 vaccine. Background on the study: Second-dose groups at about 4 or about 12 weeks were pooled. Notes on the study in general: Vaccine-associated CD4 TCRs ranged over spike, dominating at 160-218 and 743-854. The donors showed a predominance of white British ancestry and of females, with possible underestimation of clonal diversity.

Generated by immunoSEQ multiplex PCR, the TCRdb table keeps only in-frame clones and is missing some. The sample records tens of thousands of clones, roughly four fifths being singletons. Notes on this clone: Antigen unknown.

Germline values: CDR1 LNHDA, CDR2 SQIVND (reference sequence). The CDR3 runs to 13 residues. The junction had 6 bases not matched to a gene; V was cut back by 3 bases and J by 8 bases. The source was peripheral blood, collected on day 0 of AZD1222 vaccination. The source of this sequence is an adult in good health. The chain recombines TRBV19 with TRBJ1-2; 7 bases map to TRBD1. The CDR3 nucleotides read TGTGCCAGTAGTATGACCACAGGGGAAGGCTACACCTTC. Translated: CASSMTTGEGYTF.